Shown below are 19 T cell receptor beta chains from a single sample sequenced in a study of blood T cell repertoires in COVID-19. Method: immunoSEQ multiplex PCR; TCRdb's copy keeps in-frame clones and lacks some. Of 60,000 to 90,000 clones in the sample, approximately 80% were seen once. Sequenced: peripheral blood. These receptors came from a man aged 55 to 69 with active or convalescent COVID-19.

The chain uses TRBV27 and TRBJ1-6; 7 nucleotides line up with TRBD1. Germline V gene sequence: CDR1 MNHEY, CDR2 SMNVEV (reference sequence). This CDR3 contains 14 residues. J lost 6 bases, V lost 8 bases, and 7 bases had no gene match. The DNA of the CDR3 is TGTGCCAGCCGCTTGGGGACAGCTAATTCACCCCTCCACTTT. It encodes CASRLGTANSPLHF.

This sequence joins TRBV20-1 and TRBJ1-1, with D unresolved. The CDR3 has 11 amino acids. Germline loops: CDR1 DFQATT, CDR2 SNEGSKA (reference sequence). The CDR3 here is CRGGSNTEAFF. CDR3 DNA: TGCAGGGGAGGCTCGAACACTGAAGCTTTCTTT.

The chain recombines TRBV10-2 with TRBJ2-1; D might be TRBD1 (6 bases). Germline CDR1 WSHSY, CDR2 SAAADI. The CDR3 consists of 15 residues. The V and J ends lost 6 bases and 8 bases respectively, with 20 bases between them. This CDR3 is CASSDRAGVGHEQFF. CDR3 coding DNA: TGCGCCAGCAGCGATCGGGCAGGGGTAGGTCATGAGCAGTTCTTC.

This clone occurred once. This sequence joins TRBV27 and TRBJ2-7, with 9 nucleotides matching TRBD1. The V segment lost 4 bases and the J segment 1 base; nucleotides outside the gene matches: 5. This CDR3 comprises 15 residues. Germline CDR1 MNHEY, CDR2 SMNVEV (reference sequence). The CDR3 loop reads CASSSSGTGSYEQYF. CDR3 nucleotides: TGTGCCAGCAGTTCAAGCGGGACAGGGTCCTACGAGCAGTACTTC.

The CDR3 loop reads CASSFQGGYEQYF. The CDR3 nucleotides are TGTGCCAGCAGTTTTCAGGGGGGATACGAGCAGTACTTC. This rearrangement joins TRBV27 to TRBJ2-7; maybe TRBD1 (7 bases). This CDR3 is built from 13 residues. Germline CDR1 is MNHEY and CDR2 is SMNVEV (reference sequence). V was shortened by 3 bases and J by 4 bases, with 10 bases between the two germline ends.

This chain uses TRBV7-7 with TRBJ1-2, with a possible D match to TRBD1 (6 bases). Germline V gives CDR1 SSHAT, CDR2 FNYEAQ (reference sequence). The CDR3 loop spans 10 amino acids. CDR3: CAMDRYGYTF. CDR3 DNA sequence: TGTGCTATGGACAGATATGGCTACACCTTC.

The rearrangement joins TRBV9 to TRBJ2-5, with 15 nucleotides matching TRBD2. The CDR3 has 16 residues. V gave up 3 bases and J gave up 4 bases; unmatched junction bases: 4. Germline V gene data show CDR1 as SGDLS and CDR2 as YYNGEE. The CDR3: CASSARGLAGGETQYF. As DNA, the CDR3 is TGTGCCAGCAGCGCCCGGGGACTAGCGGGGGGAGAGACCCAGTACTTC. Based on the CDR3 plus reference TRBV9 and TRBJ2-5, the full variable domain is DSGVTQTPKHLITATGQRVTLRCSPRSGDLSVYWYQQSLDQGLQFLIQYYNGEERAKGNILERFSAQQFPDLHSELNLSSLELGDSALYFCASSARGLAGGETQYFGPGTRLLVL.

The V call is TRBV18, the J call TRBJ1-3, with 10 bases aligning to TRBD1. Germline assignment: CDR1 KGHSH and CDR2 LQKENI. This CDR3 has 16 residues. Trimming took 3 bases from V and 3 from J; bases not matched to a gene: 5. The CDR3 DNA sequence: TGTGCCAGCTCACCTTCTGGGACAGGGGTTGGAAACACCATATATTTT. It encodes CASSPSGTGVGNTIYF.

This chain joins TRBV2 and TRBJ1-5, with D uncertain. CDR3 length: 14 residues. The ends were cut back, 5 bases at V and 4 bases at J, with 12 bases in the middle. The germline V gene has CDR1 SNHLY and CDR2 FYNNEI. CDR3 sequence reads: CASSLEHNNQPQHF. CDR3 bases: TGTGCCAGCAGTCTCGAACACAATAATCAGCCCCAGCATTTT.

The rearrangement links TRBV30 to TRBJ2-3; 8 nucleotides line up with TRBD1. Trimming cost V 4 bases and J 0 bases; bases outside gene matches: 6. The CDR3 runs 15 residues. CDR1 is GTSNPN and CDR2 is SVGIG in the germline V gene (reference sequence). The CDR3 DNA sequence: TGTGCCTGGATCCGGGACAGGATTAGCACAGATACGCAGTATTTT. Encoded protein: CAWIRDRISTDTQYF. The complete variable domain, with remaining parts taken from reference TRBV30 and TRBJ2-3, reads SQTIHQWPATLVQPVGSPLSLECTVEGTSNPNLYWYRQAAGRGLQLLFYSVGIGQISSEVPQNLSASRPQDRQFILSSKKLLLSDSGFYLCAWIRDRISTDTQYFGPGTRLTVL.

The V gene is TRBV7-9, the J gene TRBJ1-6; possibly TRBD1 for D (5 bases). The CDR3 spans 13 residues. Per germline, CDR1 SEHNR and CDR2 FQNEAQ (reference sequence). The V end lost 2 bases, the J end lost 10 bases, and 9 bases lay between the germline ends. CDR3 loop: CASSLPGQSPLHF. The DNA for the CDR3 is TGTGCCAGCAGCTTACCAGGGCAGTCACCCCTCCACTTT.

The chain uses TRBV7-9 and TRBJ1-2; D perhaps matches TRBD1 (6 bases). V lost 1 base to trimming and J lost 4 bases, with 7 bases between them. Germline CDR1 and CDR2: SEHNR and FQNEAQ (reference sequence). The CDR3 sequence is 13 residues long. The CDR3 bases are TGTGCCAGCAGCTTAGGGACAGTCTATGGCTACACCTTC. Encoded protein: CASSLGTVYGYTF.

The chain uses TRBV11-3 and TRBJ2-1, with TRBD2 matching over 13 bases. This CDR3 contains 16 residues. The germline gives CDR1 SGHNT, CDR2 YENEEA. Trimming cost V 5 bases and J 1 base; bases outside gene matches: 2. For the CDR3, the DNA is TGTGCCAGCAGCCGGACTAGCGGGGGATCCTACAATGAGCAGTTCTTC. Protein product: CASSRTSGGSYNEQFF.

The chain recombines TRBV4-3 with TRBJ1-2; a possible D gene is TRBD1 (6 bases). The CDR3 extends over 18 amino acids. CDR1 and CDR2 from the germline V gene are LGHNA and YSLEER. Trimming took 0 bases from V and 1 from J, leaving 18 bases between them. CDR3 amino acids: CASSQDLGADTVNYGYTF. CDR3 DNA: TGCGCCAGCAGCCAAGATTTGGGGGCGGACACAGTTAACTATGGCTACACCTTC.

The chain employs TRBV6-1 and TRBJ2-5, with D hard to call. Germline CDR1 is MNHNS and CDR2 is SASEGT. Trimming shortened V by 1 base and J by 5 bases, and 14 bases separated the two germline ends. The CDR3 has 15 amino acids. The CDR3 nucleotides read TGTGCCAGCAGTGAAGAGAACAGTAAATGGGAGACCCAGTACTTC. Its translation: CASSEENSKWETQYF.

This clone was detected a few times. The rearrangement links TRBV11-2 to TRBJ2-5, with TRBD2 matching over 10 bases. V gave up 1 base and J gave up 5 bases; unmatched junction bases: 10. Per germline, CDR1 SGHAT and CDR2 FQNNGV. CDR3 size: 17 residues. CDR3 bases: TGTGCCAGCAGCTTAGCGGCTAGCGGGGGATTTGGTGAGACCCAGTACTTC. Translated, it gives CASSLAASGGFGETQYF.

The rearrangement links TRBV6-6 to TRBJ2-7, with 7 bases fitting TRBD2. Per the germline V gene, CDR1 is MNHNY and CDR2 is SVGAGI (reference sequence). The CDR3 extends over 14 amino acids. V was clipped by 8 bases and J by 0 bases; unmatched bases: 7. CDR3 nucleotide sequence: TGTGCCAGCTCAATGGGGGGGAACTCCTACGAGCAGTACTTC. Residues: CASSMGGNSYEQYF.

The V gene is TRBV6-4, the J gene TRBJ1-2, with 7 bases aligning to TRBD1. V lost 2 bases to trimming and J lost 4 bases; unmatched junction nucleotides: 7. The CDR3 covers 15 residues. Germline values: CDR1 MRHNA, CDR2 SNTAGT. DNA for the CDR3: TGTGCCAGCAGTGACACAGGGACAGCTCTCTATGGCTACACCTTC. Protein: CASSDTGTALYGYTF.

This chain links TRBV5-1 with TRBJ1-2; D perhaps matches TRBD1 (5 bases). V was trimmed by 0 bases and J by 4 bases, leaving 13 bases between them. The CDR3 runs to 15 residues. CDR1 is SGHRS and CDR2 is YFSETQ in the germline V gene. In nucleotides, the CDR3 is TGCGCCAGCAGCTTGGACTACGACAGCCCCTATGGCTACACCTTC. The encoded protein is CASSLDYDSPYGYTF.